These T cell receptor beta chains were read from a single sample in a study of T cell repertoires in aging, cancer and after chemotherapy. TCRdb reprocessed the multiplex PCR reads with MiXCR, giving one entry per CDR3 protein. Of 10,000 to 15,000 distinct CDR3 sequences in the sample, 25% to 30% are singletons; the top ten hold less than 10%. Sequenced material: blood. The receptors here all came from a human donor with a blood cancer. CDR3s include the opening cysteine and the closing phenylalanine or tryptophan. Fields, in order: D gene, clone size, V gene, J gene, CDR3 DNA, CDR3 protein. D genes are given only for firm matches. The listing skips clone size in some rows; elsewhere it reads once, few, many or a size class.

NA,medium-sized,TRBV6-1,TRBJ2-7,TGTGCCAGCAGTGAACTAGGCGGGACAGAAACCGGAATGGGTTACGAGCAGTACTTC,CASSELGGTETGMGYEQYF
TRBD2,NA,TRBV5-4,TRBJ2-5,TGTGCCAGCAGCGGGACTAGCGGGGGGCCGGGTGCCGGGGCCCAGTACTTC,CASSGTSGGPGAGAQYF
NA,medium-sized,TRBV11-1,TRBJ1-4,TGTGCCAGCAGCTCTTGGGCGGACAGAGATGAAAAACTGTTTTTT,CASSSWADRDEKLFF
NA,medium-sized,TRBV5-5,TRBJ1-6,TGTGCCAGCAGCGTCGGAGCAGGGAATTCACCCCTCCACTTT,CASSVGAGNSPLHF
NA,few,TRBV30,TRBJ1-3,TGTGCCTGGAGTGCCCGACAGGTTTCTGGAAACACCATATATTTT,CAWSARQVSGNTIYF
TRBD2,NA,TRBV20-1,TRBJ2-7,TGCAGTGCTTCCTCTACTAGCGGGGGGGCCTACGAGCAGTACTTC,CSASSTSGGAYEQYF
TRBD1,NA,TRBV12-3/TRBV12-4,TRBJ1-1,TGTGCCAGCAGTTTCACAGGGGGTCGGGCTTTCTTT,CASSFTGGRAFF
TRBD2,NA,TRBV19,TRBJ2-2,TGTGCCAGTTCGACTAGCGGCAACACCGGGGAGCTGTTTTTT,CASSTSGNTGELFF
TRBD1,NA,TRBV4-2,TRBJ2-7,TGTGCCAGCAGCCAAGAGGCGACAGGGGTAACCTACGAGCAGTACTTC,CASSQEATGVTYEQYF
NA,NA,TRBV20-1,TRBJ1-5,TGCAGTGCTAGAGATTTTGGTGGCAATCAGCCCCAGCATTTT,CSARDFGGNQPQHF
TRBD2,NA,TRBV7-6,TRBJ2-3,TGTGCCAGCAGCCCACCGACTAGCAGCACAGATACGCAGTATTTT,CASSPPTSSTDTQYF
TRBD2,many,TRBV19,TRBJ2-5,TGTGCCAGTAGCACTACGGGACTAGAATACCAAGAGACCCAGTACTTC,CASSTTGLEYQETQYF
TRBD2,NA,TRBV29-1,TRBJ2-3,TGCAGCGTTGAAGCGCTAGCGGGGGTCCCAGATACGCAGTATTTT,CSVEALAGVPDTQYF
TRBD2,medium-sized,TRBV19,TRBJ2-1,TGTGCCAGTTCCGCTAGCGGGGTTTCGGGCAATGAGCAGTTCTTC,CASSASGVSGNEQFF
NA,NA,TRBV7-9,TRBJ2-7,TGTGCCAGCAGCTCTCCGGCCTCCTACGAGCAGTACTTC,CASSSPASYEQYF
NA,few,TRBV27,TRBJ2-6,TGTGCCAGCAGTTATAGGACGGACCGGGCCAACGTCCTGACTTTC,CASSYRTDRANVLTF
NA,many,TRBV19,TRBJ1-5,TGTGCCAGTATGGACAGAGAGCAGCCCCAGCATTTT,CASMDREQPQHF
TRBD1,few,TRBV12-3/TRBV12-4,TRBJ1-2,TGTGCCAGCCAGGGGGAGGGCAGGGGGCTTTCGGGCACCTTC,CASQGEGRGLSGTF
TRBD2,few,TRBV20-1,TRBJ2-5,TGCAGTGCCTCACTAGCGGGGGGGCAAGAGACCCAGTACTTC,CSASLAGGQETQYF
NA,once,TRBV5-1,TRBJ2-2,TGCGCCAGTTCCTTGGCGGGGAGCCGGACCGGGGAGCTGTTTTTT,CASSLAGSRTGELFF
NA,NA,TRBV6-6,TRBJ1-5,TGTGCCAGCACCCCCTCGGGACCTCGCAATCAGCCCCAGCATTTT,CASTPSGPRNQPQHF
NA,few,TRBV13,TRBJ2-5,TGTGCCAGCAGCCCCTCCTCACAAGAGACCCAGTACTTC,CASSPSSQETQYF
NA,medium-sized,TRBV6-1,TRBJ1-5,TGTGCCAGCAGTGATCTTTTAGGACATCAGCCCCAGCATTTT,CASSDLLGHQPQHF
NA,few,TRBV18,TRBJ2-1,TGTGCCAGCTCACTGGCAACACTCAAAGGGGAGCAGTTCTTC,CASSLATLKGEQFF